A single sample gave rise to the 5 T cell receptor beta chains below, sequenced in a study of vaccination and CD4 T cells after COVID-19. Described treatment: roughly 10-day PBMC culture with coronavirus spike peptide pools or control peptides (ViraFEST assay). No antigen has been identified for these receptors. Sequencing of DNA taken from cultured CD4+ T cells relied on the Oncomine TCR Beta short-read assay. MiXCR, run by TCRdb on the PCR reads, gives a single entry per CDR3 protein. In the table there are under 15,000 distinct CDR3 sequences, approximately 40% of which are singletons. The material sequenced was CD4+ T cells from blood, cultured in vitro. Every receptor here comes from a human donor who had recovered from COVID-19.

This chain uses TRBV28 with TRBJ1-6; 7 nucleotides agree with TRBD1. CDR1 MDHEN and CDR2 SYDVKM come from the germline V gene. CDR3 length: 15 amino acids. V trimming: 2 bases; J trimming: 7 bases; junction bases outside the gene matches: 5. Written as DNA, the CDR3 is TGTGCCAGCAGTTTAGGAGACAGGGTGAATTCACCCCTCCACTTT. This translates into CASSLGDRVNSPLHF.

This chain uses TRBV5-5 with TRBJ2-5; D might be TRBD2 (5 bases). Looked up from germline, CDR1 is SGHKS and CDR2 is YYEKEE (reference sequence). Trimming took off 1 base at V and 0 bases at J, with 7 bases between the two ends. The CDR3 spans 14 residues. The chain's CDR3 is CASSLYGNQETQYF. The CDR3 DNA reads TGTGCCAGCAGCTTGTACGGGAACCAAGAGACCCAGTACTTC.

This CDR3 reads CAWSAGLAGETQYF. As DNA, the CDR3 is TGTGCCTGGAGTGCAGGACTAGCGGGAGAGACCCAGTACTTC. The chain couples TRBV30 to TRBJ2-5, with 11 bases identical to TRBD2. In germline, CDR1 is GTSNPN, CDR2 SVGIG (reference sequence). V lost 1 base and J lost 4; bases outside the gene matches: 2. This CDR3 is 14 amino acids long.

This clonotype occurred a few times. The V call is TRBV20-1, the J call TRBJ1-2, with D possibly matching TRBD1 (5 bases). The length of the CDR3 is 14 residues. Per the germline V gene, CDR1 is DFQATT and CDR2 is SNEGSKA (reference sequence). V was shortened by 3 bases and J by 8 bases, with 19 bases between the two germline ends. The CDR3 spells CSASRFWEGKGYTF. The CDR3 coding sequence is TGCAGTGCTAGCCGATTTTGGGAGGGGAAGGGCTACACCTTC.

In its sample, this clonotype was seen once. CDR3 in amino acids: CAWSFGTSNEQFF. DNA for the CDR3: TGTGCCTGGAGTTTCGGGACTTCGAATGAGCAGTTCTTC. The chain employs TRBV30 and TRBJ2-1; D might be TRBD2 (6 bases). Germline lookup yields CDR1 GTSNPN and CDR2 SVGIG (reference sequence). The CDR3 sequence is 13 residues long. The V end was cut by 2 bases, the J end by 7 bases, with 12 bases between.